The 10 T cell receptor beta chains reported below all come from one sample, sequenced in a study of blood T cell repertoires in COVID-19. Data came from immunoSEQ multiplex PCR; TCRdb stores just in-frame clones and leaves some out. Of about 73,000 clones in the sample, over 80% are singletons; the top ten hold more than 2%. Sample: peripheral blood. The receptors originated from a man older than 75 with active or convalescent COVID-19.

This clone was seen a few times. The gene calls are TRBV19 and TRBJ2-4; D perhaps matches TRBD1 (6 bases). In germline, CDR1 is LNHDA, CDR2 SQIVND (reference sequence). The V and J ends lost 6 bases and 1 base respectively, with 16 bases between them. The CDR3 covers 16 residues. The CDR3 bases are TGTGCCAGTAGGATAATAGACAGGTCTGCCAAAAACATTCAGTACTTC. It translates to CASRIIDRSAKNIQYF.

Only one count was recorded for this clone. The CDR3 is CASKQGARNSPLHF. The CDR3 nucleotides are TGTGCCAGCAAGCAGGGGGCGAGGAATTCACCCCTCCACTTT. The chain has TRBV6-5 and TRBJ1-6; 8 bases are a match to TRBD1. The CDR3 consists of 14 residues. Germline V gene data show CDR1 as MNHEY and CDR2 as SVGAGI. V was clipped by 7 bases and J by 7 bases; unmatched bases: 6.

The CDR3 reads CASSVSRGQGASYTF. For the CDR3, the DNA is TGTGCCAGCAGCGTGAGTCGAGGACAGGGGGCAAGCTACACCTTC. The gene calls are TRBV5-4 and TRBJ1-2, with 11 bases fitting TRBD1. The CDR3 has 15 amino acids. V lost 4 bases to trimming and J lost 9 bases; unmatched junction nucleotides: 11. Germline V CDR1 and CDR2: SGHNT, YYREEE (reference sequence).

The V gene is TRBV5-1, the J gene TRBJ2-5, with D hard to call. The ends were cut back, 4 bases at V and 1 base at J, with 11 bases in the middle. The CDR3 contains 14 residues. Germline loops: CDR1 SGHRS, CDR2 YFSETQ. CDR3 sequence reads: CASSRGEAQETQYF. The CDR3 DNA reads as TGCGCCAGCAGCCGCGGAGAGGCCCAAGAGACCCAGTACTTC.

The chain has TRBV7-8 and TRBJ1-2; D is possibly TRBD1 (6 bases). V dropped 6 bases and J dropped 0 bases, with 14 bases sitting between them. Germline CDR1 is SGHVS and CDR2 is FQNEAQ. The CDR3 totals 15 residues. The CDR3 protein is CASSPGTYPNYGYTF. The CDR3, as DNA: TGTGCCAGCAGTCCCGGGACATATCCTAACTATGGCTACACCTTC.

CDR3 nucleotide sequence: TGTGCCAGCAGCTTAGCTCTCAGTCAGCCCCAGCATTTT. It codes for CASSLALSQPQHF. The chain has TRBV7-8 and TRBJ1-5; D gene unclear. Between the trimmed V and J ends, which lost 0 bases and 6 bases, there was a span of 6 bases. CDR1 is SGHVS and CDR2 is FQNEAQ in the germline V gene. CDR3 length equals 13 residues.

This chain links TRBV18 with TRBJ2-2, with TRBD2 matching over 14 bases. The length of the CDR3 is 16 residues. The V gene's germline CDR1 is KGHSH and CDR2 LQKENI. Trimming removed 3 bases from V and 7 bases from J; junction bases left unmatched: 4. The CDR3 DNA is TGTGCCAGCTCACCGACTAGCGGGGGGGCCTTCGGGGAGCTGTTTTTT. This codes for CASSPTSGGAFGELFF.

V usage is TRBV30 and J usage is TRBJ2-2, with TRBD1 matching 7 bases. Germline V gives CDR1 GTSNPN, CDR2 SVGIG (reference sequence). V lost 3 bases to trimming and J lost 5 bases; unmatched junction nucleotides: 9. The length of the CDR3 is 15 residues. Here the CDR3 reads CAWSWGQPSTGELFF. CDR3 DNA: TGTGCCTGGAGCTGGGGACAGCCGAGTACCGGGGAGCTGTTTTTT.

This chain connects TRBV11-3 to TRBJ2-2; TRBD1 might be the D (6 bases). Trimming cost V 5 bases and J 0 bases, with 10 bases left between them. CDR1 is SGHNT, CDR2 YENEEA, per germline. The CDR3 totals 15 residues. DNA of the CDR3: TGTGCCAGCAGCCCGGACAGACCGAACACCGGGGAGCTGTTTTTT. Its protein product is CASSPDRPNTGELFF.

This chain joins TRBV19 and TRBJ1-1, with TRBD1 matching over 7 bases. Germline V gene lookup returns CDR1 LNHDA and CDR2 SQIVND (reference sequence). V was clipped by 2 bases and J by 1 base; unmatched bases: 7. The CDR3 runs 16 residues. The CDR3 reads CASSIRGQIPNTEAFF. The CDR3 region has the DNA TGTGCCAGTAGTATACGGGGACAGATACCGAACACTGAAGCTTTCTTT.